This T cell receptor (beta chain) was identified in a study of metastatic and nonmetastatic thyroid tumors. About the study: Where malignant and benign thyroid patients were concerned, repertoires were compared across blood and tumor or nodule tissue.

Every patient underwent thyroid surgery untreated. This clone was detected many times. The CDR3 spans 12 residues. Germline CDR1 DFQATT, CDR2 SNEGSKA (reference sequence). Trimming removed 2 bases from V and 5 bases from J, with 7 bases in between. Per the study methods: To classify distant metastasis in papillary thyroid cancer, a model was built from CDR3 differences across clinicopathological groups. Via MiXCR, TCRdb re-called the PCR reads. These V and J calls derive from TCRdb rather than the authors' analysis. The data show around 9,000 clones, approximately 25% seen once. This TCR was recovered from a female donor with papillary thyroid cancer or a benign thyroid nodule (not recorded which). Some clones in this sample may be carry-over from other donors' samples. The sample consisted of adjacent normal tissue. The V gene is TRBV20-1, the J gene TRBJ2-1; D not certain. The CDR3 region has the DNA TGCAGTGCTAGATTGGCGGACAATGAGCAGTTCTTC. Translation: CSARLADNEQFF.